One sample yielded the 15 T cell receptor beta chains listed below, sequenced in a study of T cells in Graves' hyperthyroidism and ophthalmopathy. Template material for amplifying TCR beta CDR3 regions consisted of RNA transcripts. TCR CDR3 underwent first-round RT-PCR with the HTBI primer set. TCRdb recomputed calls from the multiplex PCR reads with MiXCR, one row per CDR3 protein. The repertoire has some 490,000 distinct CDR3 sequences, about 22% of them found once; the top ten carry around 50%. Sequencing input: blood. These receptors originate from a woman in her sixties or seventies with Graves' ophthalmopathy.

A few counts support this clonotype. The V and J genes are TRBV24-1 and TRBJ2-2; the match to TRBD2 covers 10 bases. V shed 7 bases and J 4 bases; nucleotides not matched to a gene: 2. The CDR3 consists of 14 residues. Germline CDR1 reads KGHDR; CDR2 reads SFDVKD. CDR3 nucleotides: TGTGCCACCAGAGCTAGCGGGAGCACCGGGGAGCTGTTTTTT. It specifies CATRASGSTGELFF.

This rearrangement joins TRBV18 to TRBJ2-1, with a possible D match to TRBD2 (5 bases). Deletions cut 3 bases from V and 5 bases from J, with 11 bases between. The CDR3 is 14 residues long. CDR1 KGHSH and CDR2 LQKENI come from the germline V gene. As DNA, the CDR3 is TGTGCCAGCTCACCCCAGTCCGGGAACAATGAGCAGTTCTTC. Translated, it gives CASSPQSGNNEQFF.

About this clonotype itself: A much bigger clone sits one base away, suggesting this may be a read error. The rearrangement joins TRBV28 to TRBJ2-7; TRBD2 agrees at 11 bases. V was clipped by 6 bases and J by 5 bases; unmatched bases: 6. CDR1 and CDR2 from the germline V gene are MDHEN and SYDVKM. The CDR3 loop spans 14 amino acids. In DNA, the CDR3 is TGTGCCAGCAGGTTACTAGCGGGAGTAAACGAGCAGTACTTC. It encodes CASRLLAGVNEQYF.

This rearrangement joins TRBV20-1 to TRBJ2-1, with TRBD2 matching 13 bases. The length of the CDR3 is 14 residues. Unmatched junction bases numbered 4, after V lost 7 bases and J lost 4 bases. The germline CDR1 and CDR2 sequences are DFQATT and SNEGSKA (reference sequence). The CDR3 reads CSVLLAGGYNEQFF. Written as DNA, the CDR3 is TGCAGTGTTCTACTAGCGGGAGGGTACAATGAGCAGTTCTTC.

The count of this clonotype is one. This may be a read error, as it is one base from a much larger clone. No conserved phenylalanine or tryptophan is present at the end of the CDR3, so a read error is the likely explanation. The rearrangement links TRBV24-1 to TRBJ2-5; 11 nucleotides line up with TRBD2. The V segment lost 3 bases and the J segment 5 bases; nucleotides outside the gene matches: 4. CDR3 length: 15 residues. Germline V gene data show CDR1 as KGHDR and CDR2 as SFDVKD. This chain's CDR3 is CATSDGTSGAETQYV. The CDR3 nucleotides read TGTGCCACCAGTGATGGGACTAGCGGCGCCGAGACCCAGTACGTC.

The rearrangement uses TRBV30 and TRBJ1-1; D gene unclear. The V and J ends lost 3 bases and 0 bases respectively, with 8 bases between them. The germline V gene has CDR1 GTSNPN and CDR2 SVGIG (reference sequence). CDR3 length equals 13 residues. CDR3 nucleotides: TGTGCCTGGAGCAAAACAATGAACACTGAAGCTTTCTTT. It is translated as CAWSKTMNTEAFF. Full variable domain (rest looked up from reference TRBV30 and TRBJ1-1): SQTIHQWPATLVQPVGSPLSLECTVEGTSNPNLYWYRQAAGRGLQLLFYSVGIGQISSEVPQNLSASRPQDRQFILSSKKLLLSDSGFYLCAWSKTMNTEAFFGQGTRLTVV.

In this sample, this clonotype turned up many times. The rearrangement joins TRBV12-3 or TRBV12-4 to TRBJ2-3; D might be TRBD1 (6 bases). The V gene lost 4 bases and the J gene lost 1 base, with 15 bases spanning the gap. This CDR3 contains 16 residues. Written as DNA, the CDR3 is TGTGCCAGCAGTTCACCTACAGGGTTGGGCACAGATACGCAGTATTTT. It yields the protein CASSSPTGLGTDTQYF.

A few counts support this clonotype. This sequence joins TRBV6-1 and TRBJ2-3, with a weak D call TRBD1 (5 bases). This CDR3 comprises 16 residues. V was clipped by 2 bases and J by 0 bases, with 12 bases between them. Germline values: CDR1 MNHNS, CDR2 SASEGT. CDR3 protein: CASSERGPPSTDTQYF. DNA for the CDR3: TGTGCCAGCAGTGAAAGGGGCCCGCCTAGCACAGATACGCAGTATTTT.

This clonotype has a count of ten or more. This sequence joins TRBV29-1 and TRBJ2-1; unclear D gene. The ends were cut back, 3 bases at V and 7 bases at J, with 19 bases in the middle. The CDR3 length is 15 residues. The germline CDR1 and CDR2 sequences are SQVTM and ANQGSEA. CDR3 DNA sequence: TGCAGCGTTGATACTTCGCCCCGTATTTGGAATGAGCAGTTCTTC. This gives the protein CSVDTSPRIWNEQFF.

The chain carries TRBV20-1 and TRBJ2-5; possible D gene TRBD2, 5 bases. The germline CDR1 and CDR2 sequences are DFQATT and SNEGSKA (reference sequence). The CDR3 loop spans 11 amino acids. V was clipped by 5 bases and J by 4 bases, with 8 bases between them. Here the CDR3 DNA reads TGCAGTGCTGACGAGGGAGAGACCCAGTACTTC. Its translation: CSADEGETQYF.

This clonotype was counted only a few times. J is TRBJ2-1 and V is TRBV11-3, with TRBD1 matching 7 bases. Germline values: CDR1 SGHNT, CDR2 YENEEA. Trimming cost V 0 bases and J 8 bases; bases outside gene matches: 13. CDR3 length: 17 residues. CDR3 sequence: CASSLEGTALDVDEQFF. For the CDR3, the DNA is TGTGCCAGCAGCTTAGAAGGGACAGCCCTTGATGTGGATGAGCAGTTCTTC.

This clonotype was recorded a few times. This chain's CDR3 is CASSNQGQWNEQFF. CDR3 bases: TGCGCCAGCAGTAACCAGGGTCAGTGGAATGAGCAGTTCTTC. The gene calls are TRBV5-1 and TRBJ2-1; D may be TRBD1 (5 bases). Germline loops: CDR1 SGHRS, CDR2 YFSETQ. V lost 5 bases to trimming and J lost 7 bases, with 16 bases between them. The CDR3 loop spans 14 amino acids.

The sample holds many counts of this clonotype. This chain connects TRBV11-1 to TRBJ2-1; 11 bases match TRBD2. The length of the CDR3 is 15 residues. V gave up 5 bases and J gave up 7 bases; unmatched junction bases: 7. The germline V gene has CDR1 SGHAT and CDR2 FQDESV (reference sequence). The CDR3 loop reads CASSPTSGRTNEQFF. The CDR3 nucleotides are TGTGCCAGCAGCCCTACTAGCGGGAGAACAAATGAGCAGTTCTTC. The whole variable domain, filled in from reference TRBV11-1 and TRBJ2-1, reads EAEVAQSPRYKITEKSQAVAFWCDPISGHATLYWYRQILGQGPELLVQFQDESVVDDSQLPKDRFSAERLKGVDSTLKIQPAELGDSAMYLCASSPTSGRTNEQFFGPGTRLTVL.

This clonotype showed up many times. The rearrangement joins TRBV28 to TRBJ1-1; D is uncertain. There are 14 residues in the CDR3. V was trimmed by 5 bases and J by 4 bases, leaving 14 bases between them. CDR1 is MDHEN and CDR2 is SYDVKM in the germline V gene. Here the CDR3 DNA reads TGTGCCAGCAGTCACCAGGACTCTTTCACTGAAGCTTTCTTT. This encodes CASSHQDSFTEAFF.

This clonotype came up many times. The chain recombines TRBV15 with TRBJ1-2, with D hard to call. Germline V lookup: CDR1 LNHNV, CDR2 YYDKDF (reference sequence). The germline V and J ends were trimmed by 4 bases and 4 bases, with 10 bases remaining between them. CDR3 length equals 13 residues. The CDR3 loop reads CATSTERGYGYTF. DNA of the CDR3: TGTGCCACCAGCACGGAGCGGGGCTATGGCTACACCTTC. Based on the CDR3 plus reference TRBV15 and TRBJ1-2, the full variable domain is DAMVIQNPRYQVTQFGKPVTLSCSQTLNHNVMYWYQQKSSQAPKLLFHYYDKDFNNEADTPDNFQSRRPNTSFCFLDIRSPGLGDTAMYLCATSTERGYGYTFGSGTRLTVV.